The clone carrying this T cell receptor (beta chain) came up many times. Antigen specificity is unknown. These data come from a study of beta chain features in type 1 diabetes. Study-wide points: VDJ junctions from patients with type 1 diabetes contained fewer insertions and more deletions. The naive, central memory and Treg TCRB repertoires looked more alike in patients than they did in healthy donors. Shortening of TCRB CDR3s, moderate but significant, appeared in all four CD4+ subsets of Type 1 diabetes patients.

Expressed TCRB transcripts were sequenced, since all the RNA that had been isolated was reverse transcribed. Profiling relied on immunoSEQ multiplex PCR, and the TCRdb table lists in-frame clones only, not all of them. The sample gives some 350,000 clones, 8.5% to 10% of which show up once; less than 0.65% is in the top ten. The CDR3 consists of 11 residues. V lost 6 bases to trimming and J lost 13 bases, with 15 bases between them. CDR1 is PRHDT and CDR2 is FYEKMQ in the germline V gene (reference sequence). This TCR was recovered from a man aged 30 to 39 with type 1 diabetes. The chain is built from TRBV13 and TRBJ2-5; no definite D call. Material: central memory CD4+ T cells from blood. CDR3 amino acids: CASRYPGLPYF. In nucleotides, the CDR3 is TGTGCCAGCAGGTACCCGGGCCTCCCGTACTTC.